The clone carrying this T cell receptor beta chain was seen at least ten times. What it binds is unknown. A single record per CDR3 protein comes from TCRdb applying MiXCR to the 5' RACE reads. The data contain hundreds of thousands of distinct CDR3 sequences, around a quarter of them seen just once; the ten biggest clones take up about an eighth. This entry comes from a study of T-cell memory formation after mild COVID-19. At the level of the study: TCR clusters showed largely donor specificity. Study-wide findings and caveats: Cross-reactive memory appears to have joined, as suggested by some responding clones showing up in pre-infection memory. The study found contracting CD4+ clones mainly in CM and EM and contracting CD8+ clones in EMRA.

What was sequenced was PBMCs or a T cell subset sorted from them (not recorded which). This clonotype originated in an adult woman who had mild COVID-19 (a few samples of this study predate the infection). Cell type and time point are not known.

The CDR3 DNA is TGCAGCGTTGAAGACCCTCAACCGCTTTATAATTCACCCCTCCACTTT. It codes for CSVEDPQPLYNSPLHF. The chain is built from TRBV29-1 and TRBJ1-6; D gene ambiguous. V shed 0 bases and J shed 4 bases, with 13 bases lying between them. This CDR3 is built from 16 residues. Germline V gene data show CDR1 as SQVTM and CDR2 as ANQGSEA. The full variable domain, rest sourced from reference TRBV29-1 and TRBJ1-6, is SAVISQKPSRDICQRGTSLTIQCQVDSQVTMMFWYRQQPGQSLTLIATANQGSEATYESGFVIDKFPISRPNLTFSTLTVSNMSPEDSSIYLCSVEDPQPLYNSPLHFGNGTRLTVT.